The clone carrying this TCR beta chain was recorded at least ten times. The target antigen is unknown. For TCR beta, libraries came from quantitative 5'-RACE with molecular barcodes. TCRdb ran MiXCR on the 5' RACE reads and lists one entry per CDR3 protein. The sample records about 160,000 distinct CDR3 sequences, roughly 18% being singletons. Germline CDR1 MNHEY, CDR2 SVGAGI. The CDR3 is made up of 15 amino acids. Trimming stripped 2 bases from V and 2 bases from J, with 12 bases between. This entry belongs to a study of CD8 T cells in ankylosing spondylitis. General observations from the study: What seemed typical of ankylosing spondylitis blood was a TCR beta motif built from roughly 8 highly homologous variants. The authors found the disease-linked clones to be CD8+ and relatively rare in peripheral blood. Disease-associated clones were reportedly significantly overrepresented in matched ankylosing spondylitis synovial fluid.

This chain links TRBV6-5 with TRBJ2-5; D is possibly TRBD1 or TRBD2 (6 bases each). The sample taken for sequencing was blood, either unsorted or a sorted T cell fraction (not recorded which). The sequence derives from a male donor with ankylosing spondylitis or in good health (not recorded which). In DNA form, the CDR3 reads TGTGCCAGCAGTTACGGGGGGCGCCCACAAGAGACCCAGTACTTC. This codes for CASSYGGRPQETQYF.